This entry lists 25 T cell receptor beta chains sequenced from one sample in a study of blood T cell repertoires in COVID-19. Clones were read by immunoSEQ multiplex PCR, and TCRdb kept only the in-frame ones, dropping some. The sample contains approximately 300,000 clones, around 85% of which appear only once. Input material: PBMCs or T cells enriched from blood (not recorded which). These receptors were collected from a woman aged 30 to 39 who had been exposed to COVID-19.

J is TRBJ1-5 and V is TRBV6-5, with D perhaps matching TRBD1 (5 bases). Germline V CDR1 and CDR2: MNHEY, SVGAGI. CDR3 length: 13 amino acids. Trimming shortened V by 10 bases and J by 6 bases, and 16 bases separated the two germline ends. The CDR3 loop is CATCLAGGQPQHF. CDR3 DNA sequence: TGTGCCACCTGTTTGGCCGGGGGTCAGCCCCAGCATTTT.

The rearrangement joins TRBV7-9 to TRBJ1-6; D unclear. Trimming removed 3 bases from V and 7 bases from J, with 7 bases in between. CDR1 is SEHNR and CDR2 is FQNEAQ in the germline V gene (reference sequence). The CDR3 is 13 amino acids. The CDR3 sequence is CASSFGGNSPLHF. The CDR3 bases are TGTGCCAGCAGCTTTGGCGGGAATTCACCCCTCCACTTT.

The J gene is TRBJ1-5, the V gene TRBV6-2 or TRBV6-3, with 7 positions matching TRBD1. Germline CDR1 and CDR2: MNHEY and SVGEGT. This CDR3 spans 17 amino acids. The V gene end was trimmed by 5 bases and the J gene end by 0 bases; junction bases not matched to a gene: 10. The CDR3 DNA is TGTGCCAGCAGTCCCCAGACAGGGCGATATAGCAATCAGCCCCAGCATTTT. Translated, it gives CASSPQTGRYSNQPQHF.

DNA for the CDR3: TGTGCCAGCAGTGGGCCCCTTTTAAGTGGCTACACCTTC. As protein: CASSGPLLSGYTF. The chain recombines TRBV2 with TRBJ1-2; no clear D gene. Trimming cost V 4 bases and J 7 bases, with 13 bases left between them. Germline V lookup: CDR1 SNHLY, CDR2 FYNNEI. This CDR3 is 13 amino acids long.

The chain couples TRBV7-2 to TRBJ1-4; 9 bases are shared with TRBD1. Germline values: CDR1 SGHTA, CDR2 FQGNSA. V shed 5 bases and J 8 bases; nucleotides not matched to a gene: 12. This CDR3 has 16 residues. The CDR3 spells CASSTRGTGQGEKLFF. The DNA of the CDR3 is TGTGCCAGCAGCACAAGGGGGACAGGGCAGGGGGAAAAACTGTTTTTT.

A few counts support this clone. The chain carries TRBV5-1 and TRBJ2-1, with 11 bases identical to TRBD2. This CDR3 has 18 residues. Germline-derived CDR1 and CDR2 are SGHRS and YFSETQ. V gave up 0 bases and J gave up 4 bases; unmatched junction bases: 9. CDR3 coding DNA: TGCGCCAGCAGCTTGGCCCTAGCGGGAGGCCAATATTACAATGAGCAGTTCTTC. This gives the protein CASSLALAGGQYYNEQFF.

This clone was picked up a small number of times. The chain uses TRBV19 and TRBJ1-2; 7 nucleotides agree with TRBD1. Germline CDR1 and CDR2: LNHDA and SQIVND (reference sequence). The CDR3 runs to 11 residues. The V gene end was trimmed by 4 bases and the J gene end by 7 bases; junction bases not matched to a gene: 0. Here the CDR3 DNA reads TGTGCCAGTAGTAGACAGGGTGGCTACACCTTC. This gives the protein CASSRQGGYTF. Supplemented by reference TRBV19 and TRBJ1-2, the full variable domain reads DGGITQSPKYLFRKEGQNVTLSCEQNLNHDAMYWYRQDPGQGLRLIYYSQIVNDFQKGDIAEGYSVSREKKESFPLTVTSAQKNPTAFYLCASSRQGGYTFGSGTRLTVV.

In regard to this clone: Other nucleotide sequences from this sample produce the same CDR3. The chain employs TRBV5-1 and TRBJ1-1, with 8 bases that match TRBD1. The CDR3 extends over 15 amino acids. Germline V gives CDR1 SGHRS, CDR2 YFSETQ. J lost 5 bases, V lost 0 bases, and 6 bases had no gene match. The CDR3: CASSLDPGGNTEAFF. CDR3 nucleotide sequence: TGCGCCAGCAGCTTGGATCCAGGGGGCAATACTGAAGCTTTCTTT.

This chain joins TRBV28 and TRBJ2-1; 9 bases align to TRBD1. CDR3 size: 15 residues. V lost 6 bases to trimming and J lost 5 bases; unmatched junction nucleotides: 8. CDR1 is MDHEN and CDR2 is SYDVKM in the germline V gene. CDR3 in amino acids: CASRVTGGFDNEQFF. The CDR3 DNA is TGTGCCAGCAGAGTAACAGGGGGCTTCGACAATGAGCAGTTCTTC.

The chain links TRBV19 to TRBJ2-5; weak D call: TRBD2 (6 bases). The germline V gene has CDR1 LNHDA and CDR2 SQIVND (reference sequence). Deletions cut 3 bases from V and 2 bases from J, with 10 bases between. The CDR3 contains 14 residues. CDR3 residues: CASSMGLGQETQYF. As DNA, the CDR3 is TGTGCCAGTAGTATGGGACTGGGACAAGAGACCCAGTACTTC.

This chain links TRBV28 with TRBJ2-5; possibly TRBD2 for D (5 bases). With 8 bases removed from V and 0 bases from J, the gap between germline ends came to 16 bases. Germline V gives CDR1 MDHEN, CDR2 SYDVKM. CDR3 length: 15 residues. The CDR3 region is CASADLTTYQETQYF. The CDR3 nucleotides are TGTGCCAGCGCGGACTTAACAACGTACCAAGAGACCCAGTACTTC.

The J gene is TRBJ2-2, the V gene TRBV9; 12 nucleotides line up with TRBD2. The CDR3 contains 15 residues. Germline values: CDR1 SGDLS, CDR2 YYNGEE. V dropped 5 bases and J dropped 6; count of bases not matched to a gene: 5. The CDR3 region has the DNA TGTGCCAGCAGTCCTAGCGGGGGGGCCCCCGGGGAGCTGTTTTTT. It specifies CASSPSGGAPGELFF. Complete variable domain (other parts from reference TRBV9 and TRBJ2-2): DSGVTQTPKHLITATGQRVTLRCSPRSGDLSVYWYQQSLDQGLQFLIQYYNGEERAKGNILERFSAQQFPDLHSELNLSSLELGDSALYFCASSPSGGAPGELFFGEGSRLTVL.

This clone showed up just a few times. The CDR3 region is CASRLGQGDNEQFF. In DNA form, the CDR3 reads TGTGCCAGCAGATTGGGACAGGGGGACAATGAGCAGTTCTTC. The chain uses TRBV7-9 and TRBJ2-1; 11 bases match TRBD1. V lost 6 bases to trimming and J lost 5 bases; unmatched junction nucleotides: 3. The length of the CDR3 is 14 residues. Germline assignment: CDR1 SEHNR and CDR2 FQNEAQ (reference sequence).

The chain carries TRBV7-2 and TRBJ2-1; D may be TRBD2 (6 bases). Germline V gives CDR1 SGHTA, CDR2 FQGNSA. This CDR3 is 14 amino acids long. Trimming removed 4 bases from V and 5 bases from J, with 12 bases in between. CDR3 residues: CASSWLKRDNEQFF. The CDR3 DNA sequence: TGTGCCAGCAGCTGGCTGAAGCGGGACAATGAGCAGTTCTTC.

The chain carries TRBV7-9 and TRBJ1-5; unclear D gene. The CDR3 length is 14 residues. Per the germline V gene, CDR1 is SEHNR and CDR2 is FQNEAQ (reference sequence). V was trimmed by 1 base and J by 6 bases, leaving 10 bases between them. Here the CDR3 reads CASSLGHPGQPQHF. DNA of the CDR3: TGTGCCAGCAGCTTAGGGCACCCAGGTCAGCCCCAGCATTTT.

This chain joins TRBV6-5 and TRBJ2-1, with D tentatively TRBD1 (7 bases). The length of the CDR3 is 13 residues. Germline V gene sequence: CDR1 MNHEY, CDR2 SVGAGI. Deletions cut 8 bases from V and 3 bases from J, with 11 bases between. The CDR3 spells CASRQGGYNEQFF. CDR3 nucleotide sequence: TGTGCCAGCCGGCAGGGGGGCTACAATGAGCAGTTCTTC.

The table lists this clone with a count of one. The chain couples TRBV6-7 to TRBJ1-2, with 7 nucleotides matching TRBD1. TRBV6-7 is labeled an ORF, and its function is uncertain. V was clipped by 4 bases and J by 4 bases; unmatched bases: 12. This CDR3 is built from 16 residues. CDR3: CASSSIKGQRTYGYTF. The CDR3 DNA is TGTGCCAGCAGTTCGATCAAGGGACAGCGGACCTATGGCTACACCTTC.

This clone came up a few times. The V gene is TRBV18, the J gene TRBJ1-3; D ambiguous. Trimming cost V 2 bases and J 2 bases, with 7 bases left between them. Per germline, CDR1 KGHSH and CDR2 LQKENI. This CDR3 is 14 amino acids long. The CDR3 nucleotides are TGTGCCAGCTCACCAGTAGGAGCTGGAAACACCATATATTTT. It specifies CASSPVGAGNTIYF.

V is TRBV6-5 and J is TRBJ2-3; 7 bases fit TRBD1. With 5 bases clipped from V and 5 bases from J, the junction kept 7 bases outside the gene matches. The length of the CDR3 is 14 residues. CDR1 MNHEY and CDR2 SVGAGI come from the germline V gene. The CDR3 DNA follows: TGTGCCAGCAGTCAACAGGGGCGGAGAGATACGCAGTATTTT. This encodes CASSQQGRRDTQYF.

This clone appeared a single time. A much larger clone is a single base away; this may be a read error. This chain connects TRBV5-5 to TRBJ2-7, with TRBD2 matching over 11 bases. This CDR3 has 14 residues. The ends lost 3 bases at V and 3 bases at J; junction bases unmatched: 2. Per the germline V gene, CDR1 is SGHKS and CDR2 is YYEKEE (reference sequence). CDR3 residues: CASSYTSGSYEQYF. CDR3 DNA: TGTGCCAGCAGCTACACTAGCGGGAGCTACGAGCAGTACTTC. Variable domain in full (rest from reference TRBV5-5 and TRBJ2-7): DAGVTQSPTHLIKTRGQQVTLRCSPISGHKSVSWYQQVLGQGPQFIFQYYEKEERGRGNFPDRFSARQFPNYSSELNVNALLLGDSALYLCASSYTSGSYEQYFGPGTRLTVT.

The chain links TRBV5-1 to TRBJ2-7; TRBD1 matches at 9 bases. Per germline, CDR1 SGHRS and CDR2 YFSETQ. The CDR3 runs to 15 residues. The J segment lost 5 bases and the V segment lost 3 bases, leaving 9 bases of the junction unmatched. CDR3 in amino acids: CASSYTGTGLHEQYF. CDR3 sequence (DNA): TGCGCCAGCAGCTATACCGGGACAGGGCTCCACGAGCAGTACTTC. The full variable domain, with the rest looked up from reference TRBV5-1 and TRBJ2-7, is KAGVTQTPRYLIKTRGQQVTLSCSPISGHRSVSWYQQTPGQGLQFLFEYFSETQRNKGNFPGRFSGRQFSNSRSEMNVSTLELGDSALYLCASSYTGTGLHEQYFGPGTRLTVT.

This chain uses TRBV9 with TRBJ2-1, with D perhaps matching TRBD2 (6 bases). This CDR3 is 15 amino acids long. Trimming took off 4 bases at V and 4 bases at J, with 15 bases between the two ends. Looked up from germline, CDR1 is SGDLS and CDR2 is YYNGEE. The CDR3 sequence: CASSPPAGSYNEQFF. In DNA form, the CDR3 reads TGTGCCAGCAGCCCTCCCGCGGGGAGTTACAATGAGCAGTTCTTC. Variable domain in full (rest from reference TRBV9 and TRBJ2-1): DSGVTQTPKHLITATGQRVTLRCSPRSGDLSVYWYQQSLDQGLQFLIQYYNGEERAKGNILERFSAQQFPDLHSELNLSSLELGDSALYFCASSPPAGSYNEQFFGPGTRLTVL.

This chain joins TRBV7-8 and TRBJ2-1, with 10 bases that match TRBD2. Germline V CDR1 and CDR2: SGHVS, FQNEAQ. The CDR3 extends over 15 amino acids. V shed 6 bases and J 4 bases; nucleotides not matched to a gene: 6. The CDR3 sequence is CASRSSGGRYNEQFF. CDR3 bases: TGTGCCAGCAGGAGTAGCGGGGGGAGATACAATGAGCAGTTCTTC.

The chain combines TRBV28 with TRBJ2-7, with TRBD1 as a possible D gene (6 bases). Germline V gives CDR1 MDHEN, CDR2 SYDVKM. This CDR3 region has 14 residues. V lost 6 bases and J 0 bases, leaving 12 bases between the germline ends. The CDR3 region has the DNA TGTGCCAGCAGCCCGACAGGCACCTCCTACGAGCAGTACTTC. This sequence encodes CASSPTGTSYEQYF.

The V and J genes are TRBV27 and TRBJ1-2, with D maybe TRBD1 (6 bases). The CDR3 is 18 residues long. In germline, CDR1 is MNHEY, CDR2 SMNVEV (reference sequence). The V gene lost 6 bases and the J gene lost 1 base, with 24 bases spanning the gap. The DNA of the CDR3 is TGTGCCAGCAGCCTCTCTAGGGGGTTGACAACCGATAACTATGGCTACACCTTC. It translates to CASSLSRGLTTDNYGYTF.